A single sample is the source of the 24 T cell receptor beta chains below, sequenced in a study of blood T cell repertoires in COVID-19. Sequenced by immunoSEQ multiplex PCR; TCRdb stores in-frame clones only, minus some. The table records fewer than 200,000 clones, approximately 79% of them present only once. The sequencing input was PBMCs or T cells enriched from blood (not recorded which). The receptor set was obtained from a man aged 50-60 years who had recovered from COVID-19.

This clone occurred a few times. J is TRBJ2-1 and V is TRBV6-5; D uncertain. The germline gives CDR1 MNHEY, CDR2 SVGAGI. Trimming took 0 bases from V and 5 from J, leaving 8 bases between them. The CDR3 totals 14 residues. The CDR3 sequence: CASSYSRSDNEQFF. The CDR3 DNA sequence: TGTGCCAGCAGTTACTCTCGTTCCGACAATGAGCAGTTCTTC.

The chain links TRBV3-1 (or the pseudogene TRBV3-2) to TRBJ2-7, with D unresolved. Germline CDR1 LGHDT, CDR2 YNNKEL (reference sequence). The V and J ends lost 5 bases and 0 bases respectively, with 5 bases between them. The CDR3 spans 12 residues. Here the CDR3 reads CASSESSYEQYF. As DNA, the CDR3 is TGTGCCAGCAGCGAGAGCTCCTACGAGCAGTACTTC.

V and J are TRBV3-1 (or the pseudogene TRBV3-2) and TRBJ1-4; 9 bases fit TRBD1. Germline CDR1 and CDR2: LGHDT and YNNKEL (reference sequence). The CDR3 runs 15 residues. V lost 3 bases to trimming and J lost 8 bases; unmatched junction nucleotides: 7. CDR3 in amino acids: CASSQRGTGWEKLFF. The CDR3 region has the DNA TGTGCCAGCAGCCAGAGAGGGACAGGGTGGGAAAAACTGTTTTTT.

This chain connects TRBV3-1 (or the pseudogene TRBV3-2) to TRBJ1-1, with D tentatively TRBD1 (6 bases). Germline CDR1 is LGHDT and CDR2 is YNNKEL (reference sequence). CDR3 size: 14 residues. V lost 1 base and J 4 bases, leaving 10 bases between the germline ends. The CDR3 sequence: CASSQVLRGTEAFF. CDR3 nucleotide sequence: TGTGCCAGCAGCCAAGTGCTCAGGGGCACTGAAGCTTTCTTT.

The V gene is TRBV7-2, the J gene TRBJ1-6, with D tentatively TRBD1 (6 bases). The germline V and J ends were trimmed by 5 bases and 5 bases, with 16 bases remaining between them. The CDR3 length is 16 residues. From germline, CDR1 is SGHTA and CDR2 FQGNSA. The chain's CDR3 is CASSPQGQPNNSPLHF. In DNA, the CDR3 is TGTGCCAGCAGCCCACAGGGCCAGCCTAATAATTCACCCCTCCACTTT.

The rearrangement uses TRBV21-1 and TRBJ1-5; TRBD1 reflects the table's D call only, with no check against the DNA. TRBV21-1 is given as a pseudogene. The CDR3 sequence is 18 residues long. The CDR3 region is CASSSRQGRDSLNQPQHF. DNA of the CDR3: TGTGCCAGCAGCTCCAGACAGGGGCGAGATAGTCTTAATCAGCCCCAGCATTTT.

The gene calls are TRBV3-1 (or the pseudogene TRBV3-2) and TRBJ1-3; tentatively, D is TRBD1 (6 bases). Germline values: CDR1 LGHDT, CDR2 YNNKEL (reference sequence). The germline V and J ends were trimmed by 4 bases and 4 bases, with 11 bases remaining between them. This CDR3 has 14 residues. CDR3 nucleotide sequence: TGTGCCAGCAGCCTGACAGGTGGGGGAAACACCATATATTTT. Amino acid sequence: CASSLTGGGNTIYF.

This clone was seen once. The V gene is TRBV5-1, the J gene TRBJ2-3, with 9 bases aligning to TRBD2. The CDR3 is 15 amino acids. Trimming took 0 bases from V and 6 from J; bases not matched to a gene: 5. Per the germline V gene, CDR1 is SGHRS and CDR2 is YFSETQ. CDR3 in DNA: TGCGCCAGCAGCTTGGTTAGCGGGGGAGCGGATACGCAGTATTTT. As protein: CASSLVSGGADTQYF. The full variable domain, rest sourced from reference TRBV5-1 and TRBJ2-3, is KAGVTQTPRYLIKTRGQQVTLSCSPISGHRSVSWYQQTPGQGLQFLFEYFSETQRNKGNFPGRFSGRQFSNSRSEMNVSTLELGDSALYLCASSLVSGGADTQYFGPGTRLTVL.

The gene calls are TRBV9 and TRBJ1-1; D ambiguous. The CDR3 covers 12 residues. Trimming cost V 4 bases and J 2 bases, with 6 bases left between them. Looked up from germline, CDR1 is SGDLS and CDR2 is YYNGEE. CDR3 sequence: CASSPPNTEAFF. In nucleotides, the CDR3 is TGTGCCAGCAGCCCCCCAAACACTGAAGCTTTCTTT. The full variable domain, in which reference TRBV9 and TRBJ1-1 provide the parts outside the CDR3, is DSGVTQTPKHLITATGQRVTLRCSPRSGDLSVYWYQQSLDQGLQFLIQYYNGEERAKGNILERFSAQQFPDLHSELNLSSLELGDSALYFCASSPPNTEAFFGQGTRLTVV.

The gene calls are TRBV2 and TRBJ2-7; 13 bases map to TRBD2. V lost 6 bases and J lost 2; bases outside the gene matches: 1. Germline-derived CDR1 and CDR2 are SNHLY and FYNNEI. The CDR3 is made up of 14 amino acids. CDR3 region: CASRGLAGPYEQYF. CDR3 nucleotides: TGTGCCAGCAGGGGACTAGCGGGGCCCTACGAGCAGTACTTC. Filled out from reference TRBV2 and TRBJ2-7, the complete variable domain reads EPEVTQTPSHQVTQMGQEVILRCVPISNHLYFYWYRQILGQKVEFLVSFYNNEISEKSEIFDDQFSVERPDGSNFTLKIRSTKLEDSAMYFCASRGLAGPYEQYFGPGTRLTVT.

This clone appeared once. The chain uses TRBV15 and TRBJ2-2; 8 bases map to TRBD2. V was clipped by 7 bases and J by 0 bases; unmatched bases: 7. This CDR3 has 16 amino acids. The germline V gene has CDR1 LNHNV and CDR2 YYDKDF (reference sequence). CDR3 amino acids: CATIRGGRPNTGELFF. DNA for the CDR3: TGTGCCACCATACGGGGGGGCCGTCCGAACACCGGGGAGCTGTTTTTT.

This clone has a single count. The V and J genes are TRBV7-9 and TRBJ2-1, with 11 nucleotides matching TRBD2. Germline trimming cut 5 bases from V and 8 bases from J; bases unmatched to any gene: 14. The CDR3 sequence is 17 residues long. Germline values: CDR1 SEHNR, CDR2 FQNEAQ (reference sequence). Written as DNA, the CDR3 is TGTGCCAGCAGCCGTAAAACCCTCCTAGCGGGGGGTGATGAGCAGTTCTTC. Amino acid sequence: CASSRKTLLAGGDEQFF.

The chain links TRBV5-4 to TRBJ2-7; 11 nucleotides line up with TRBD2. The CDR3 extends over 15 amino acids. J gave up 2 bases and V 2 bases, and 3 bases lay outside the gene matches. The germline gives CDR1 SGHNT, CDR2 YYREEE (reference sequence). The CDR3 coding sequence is TGTGCCAGCAGCTTCGAACTAGCGGGGGCCTACGAGCAGTACTTC. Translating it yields CASSFELAGAYEQYF.

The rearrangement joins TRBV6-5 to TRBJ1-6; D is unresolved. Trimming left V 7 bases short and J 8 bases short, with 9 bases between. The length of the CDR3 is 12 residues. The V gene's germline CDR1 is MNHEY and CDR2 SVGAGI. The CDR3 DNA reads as TGTGCCAGCATCTCCGTTGATTCACCCCTCCACTTT. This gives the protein CASISVDSPLHF.

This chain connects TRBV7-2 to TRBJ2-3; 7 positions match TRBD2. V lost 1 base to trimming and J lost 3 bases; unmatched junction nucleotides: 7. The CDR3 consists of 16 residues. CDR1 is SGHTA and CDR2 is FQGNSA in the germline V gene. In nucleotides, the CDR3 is TGTGCCAGCAGCTTAGGGGTCAGGGAGGGAACAGATACGCAGTATTTT. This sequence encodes CASSLGVREGTDTQYF.

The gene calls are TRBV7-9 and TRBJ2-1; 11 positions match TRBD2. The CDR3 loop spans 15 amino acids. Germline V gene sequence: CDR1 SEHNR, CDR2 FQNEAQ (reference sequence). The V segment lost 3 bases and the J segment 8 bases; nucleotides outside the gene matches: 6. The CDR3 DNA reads TGTGCCAGCAGCTTGGTAGCGGGGGGGCAGGATGAGCAGTTCTTC. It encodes CASSLVAGGQDEQFF.

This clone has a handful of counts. The DNA of the CDR3 is TGTGCCAGCAGTGGCAGGGGGCAGCCCCAGCATTTT. It specifies CASSGRGQPQHF. The chain couples TRBV2 to TRBJ1-5; 7 bases are shared with TRBD1. There are 12 residues in the CDR3. J was trimmed by 7 bases and V by 4 bases; bases with no gene match: 1. Germline CDR1 and CDR2: SNHLY and FYNNEI.

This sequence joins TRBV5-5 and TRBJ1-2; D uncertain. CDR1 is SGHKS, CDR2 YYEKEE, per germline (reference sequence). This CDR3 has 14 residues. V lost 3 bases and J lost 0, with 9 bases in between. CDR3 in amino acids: CASSSLNANYGYTF. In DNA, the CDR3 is TGTGCCAGCAGCTCACTAAACGCTAACTATGGCTACACCTTC. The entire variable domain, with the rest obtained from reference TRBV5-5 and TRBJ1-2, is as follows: DAGVTQSPTHLIKTRGQQVTLRCSPISGHKSVSWYQQVLGQGPQFIFQYYEKEERGRGNFPDRFSARQFPNYSSELNVNALLLGDSALYLCASSSLNANYGYTFGSGTRLTVV.

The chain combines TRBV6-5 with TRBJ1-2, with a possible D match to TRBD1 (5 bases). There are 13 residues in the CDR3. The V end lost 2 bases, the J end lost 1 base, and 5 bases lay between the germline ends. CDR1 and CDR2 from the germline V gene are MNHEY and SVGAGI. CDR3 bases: TGTGCCAGCAGTTACGACAGTAACTATGGCTACACCTTC. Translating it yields CASSYDSNYGYTF.

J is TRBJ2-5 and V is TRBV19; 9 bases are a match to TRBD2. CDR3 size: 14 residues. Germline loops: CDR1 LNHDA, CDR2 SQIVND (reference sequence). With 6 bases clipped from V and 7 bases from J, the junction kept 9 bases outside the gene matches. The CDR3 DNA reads TGTGCCAGTAGGAGCGCGGGGGGGCCATGGACCCAGTACTTC. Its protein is CASRSAGGPWTQYF.

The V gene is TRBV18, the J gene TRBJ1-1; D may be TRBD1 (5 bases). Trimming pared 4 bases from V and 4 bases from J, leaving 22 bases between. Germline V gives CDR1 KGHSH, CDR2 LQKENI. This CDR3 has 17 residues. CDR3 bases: TGTGCCAGCTCACAGACAGCAGGGAGGGCCGCGGCCACTGAAGCTTTCTTT. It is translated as CASSQTAGRAAATEAFF.

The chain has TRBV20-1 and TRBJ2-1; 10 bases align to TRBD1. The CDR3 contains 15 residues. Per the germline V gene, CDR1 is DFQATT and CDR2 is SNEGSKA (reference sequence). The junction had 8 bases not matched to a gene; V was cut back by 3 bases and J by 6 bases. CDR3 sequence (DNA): TGCAGTGCTAGTGGGAGGGGACAGGGGATCAATGAGCAGTTCTTC. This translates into CSASGRGQGINEQFF.

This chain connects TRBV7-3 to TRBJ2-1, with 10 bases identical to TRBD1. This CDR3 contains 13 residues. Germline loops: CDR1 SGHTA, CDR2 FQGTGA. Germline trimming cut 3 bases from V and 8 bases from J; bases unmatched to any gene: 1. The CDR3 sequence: CASSFDRGHEQFF. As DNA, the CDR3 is TGTGCCAGCAGCTTCGACAGGGGGCATGAGCAGTTCTTC.

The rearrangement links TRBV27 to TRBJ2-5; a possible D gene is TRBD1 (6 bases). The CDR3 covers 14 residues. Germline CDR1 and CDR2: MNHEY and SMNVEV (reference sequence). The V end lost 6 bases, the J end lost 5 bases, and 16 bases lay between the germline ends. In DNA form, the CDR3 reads TGTGCCAGCAGAATACAGGGAAGGGAGGAGACCCAGTACTTC. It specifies CASRIQGREETQYF.